In its sample, the clone carrying this T cell receptor beta chain ranks as medium-sized (0.01 to 0.1%). Its matching antigen is unknown. This sample's time point: sample taken at primary tumor resection. Tumor, nontumor lung or frozen PBMC supplied whole RNA, sequenced without sorting. The CDR3 runs to 13 residues. The germline V and J ends were trimmed by 2 bases and 6 bases, with 10 bases remaining between them. Germline loops: CDR1 SGDLS, CDR2 YYNGEE. The data originate from a study of spatial heterogeneity in lung cancer. Each TCR cDNA molecule bore a unique molecular identifier. TCRdb analysed the 5' RACE reads with MiXCR anew, one entry per CDR3 protein. The sample consists of about 18,000 distinct CDR3 sequences, roughly 6.5% of them appearing once. The study's findings and limits: It was found that expanded intratumoral alpha and beta TCR counts tracked tumor mutation counts. Tumor T cells had an estimated coverage that came to approximately 7% for alpha chains and more than 11% for beta chains. Ubiquitous expanded TCR counts tracked ubiquitous nonsynonymous mutations; regional expanded TCR counts tracked regional nonsynonymous mutations.

This chain links TRBV9 with TRBJ2-3, with unresolved D. The material sequenced was lung tumor tissue, taken at surgery. The receptor's source is a female donor with early-stage non-small cell lung cancer. The CDR3 nucleotides read TGTGCCAGCAGCGTTGTTGGTAGGGATACGCAGTATTTT. Translating gives CASSVVGRDTQYF.